This TCR beta chain stems from a study of shared clonotypes between healthy human individuals. Background on the study: Researchers assigned three CD4 naive, three CD4 memory, two CD8 naive and one CD8 memory plate to each donor.

Using immunoSEQ multiplex PCR, the repertoire was profiled, and TCRdb retains in-frame clones only, with some absent. Of roughly 2.1 million clones listed, about 92% are singletons. V gave up 10 bases and J gave up 3 bases; unmatched junction bases: 5. The CDR3 loop spans 12 amino acids. Germline assignment: CDR1 MNHNS and CDR2 SASEGT. Study outcomes and limitations: Estimated richness values were generally larger in naive subsets than in memory subsets. Against clonotypes common to all four donors, non-shared ones had lower generation probabilities. The study found 4.5% to 6% of naive CD4 clonotypes shared across a handful of donors.

In the naive CD8 group, cells lacked CD45RO and were positively selected for CCR7, so terminally differentiated effector memory CD45RA+ cells were left out. A note on this clone: Its antigen is as yet unknown. At the DNA level, this CDR3 is encoded by other sequences in the same sample as well.

The receptor's source is a man aged 18 to 30 in good health. Some clones in this sample may be carry-over from other donors' samples. The chain carries TRBV6-1 and TRBJ2-7; TRBD1 matches 8 bases. Material for sequencing was naive CD8+ T cells from PBMCs. CDR3 region: CATRTGLYEQYF. The CDR3 region has the DNA TGTGCCACGAGGACAGGGCTCTACGAGCAGTACTTC.